Below, 17 T cell receptor beta chains from the same sample are listed, as sequenced in a study of T cells in Graves' hyperthyroidism and ophthalmopathy. RNA transcripts provided the source from which TCR beta CDR3 regions were amplified. Researchers ran a first-round RT-PCR on the TCR CDR3 using the HTBI primer set. From the multiplex PCR reads, TCRdb called clonotypes with MiXCR, one entry per CDR3 protein. The sample includes more than 450,000 distinct CDR3 sequences, 13% to 15% of them seen just once. The sample comprised blood. The source is a middle-aged woman with Graves' hyperthyroidism.

Note on this clonotype: This clone may be a read error of a much larger clone one base away. The CDR3 end shows no conserved phenylalanine or tryptophan, and so a read error is likely. V usage is TRBV19 and J usage is TRBJ1-1, with 9 positions matching TRBD1. CDR1 is LNHDA and CDR2 is SQIVND in the germline V gene (reference sequence). There are 15 residues in the CDR3. Trimming took 6 bases from V and 1 from J; bases not matched to a gene: 6. The CDR3 coding sequence is TGTGCCAGTAGCGGGACAGGGTGGTCGAACACTGAAGCTTTCCTT. Translated, it gives CASSGTGWSNTEAFL.

This clonotype was seen a few times. At one end the junction does not follow the germline gene, possibly because of a read error. V usage is TRBV28 and J usage is TRBJ1-4; D is possibly TRBD1 (6 bases). Germline V gene lookup returns CDR1 MDHEN and CDR2 SYDVKM. The CDR3 is made up of 14 amino acids. Here the CDR3 reads CASSFWGQNEKLSF. The CDR3 DNA sequence: TGTGCCAGCAGTTTCTGGGGGCAGAATGAAAAACTGTCTTTT.

This clonotype was observed at least ten times. This chain links TRBV27 with TRBJ2-7, with TRBD2 matching over 10 bases. J was trimmed by 0 bases and V by 8 bases; bases with no gene match: 7. CDR1 is MNHEY and CDR2 is SMNVEV in the germline V gene (reference sequence). The CDR3 is made up of 15 amino acids. The CDR3 DNA reads as TGTGCCAGCCGACCCGGGACTAGCGCCTCCTACGAGCAGTACTTC. Protein: CASRPGTSASYEQYF.

This chain connects TRBV4-1 to TRBJ2-7; possible D gene TRBD2, 6 bases. The ends were cut back, 1 base at V and 2 bases at J, with 12 bases in the middle. The CDR3 extends over 15 amino acids. Germline lookup yields CDR1 MGHRA and CDR2 YSYEKL. This CDR3 is CASSQAAGTPYEQYF. The CDR3 DNA reads as TGCGCCAGCAGCCAAGCTGCAGGGACTCCCTACGAGCAGTACTTC.

This sequence joins TRBV29-1 and TRBJ1-2; D is perhaps TRBD1 (5 bases). Germline CDR1 and CDR2: SQVTM and ANQGSEA. V was trimmed by 6 bases and J by 4 bases, leaving 12 bases between them. The CDR3 contains 12 residues. As DNA, the CDR3 is TGCAGCGTGAAACAGGAGACCTATGGCTACACCTTC. Its translation is CSVKQETYGYTF.

The gene calls are TRBV28 and TRBJ2-5; 14 bases match TRBD2. The CDR3 covers 16 residues. CDR1 and CDR2 from the germline V gene are MDHEN and SYDVKM. The V gene end was trimmed by 7 bases and the J gene end by 6 bases; junction bases not matched to a gene: 10. Written as DNA, the CDR3 is TGTGCCAGCATTCAAGGACTAGCGGGAGGTTTTAAGACCCAGTACTTC. Its translation is CASIQGLAGGFKTQYF. The full variable domain, its missing parts supplied by reference TRBV28 and TRBJ2-5, is DVKVTQSSRYLVKRTGEKVFLECVQDMDHENMFWYRQDPGLGLRLIYFSYDVKMKEKGDIPEGYSVSREKKERFSLILESASTNQTSMYLCASIQGLAGGFKTQYFGPGTRLLVL.

A few counts support this clonotype. CDR3 in amino acids: CASSQGGGSGNTQYF. The CDR3 region has the DNA TGTGCCAGCAGCCAAGGAGGCGGGAGTGGGAATACGCAGTATTTT. V and J are TRBV3-1 and TRBJ2-3; TRBD2 agrees at 7 bases. V lost 1 base, J lost 7 bases, and 8 bases stayed unmatched. CDR1 and CDR2 from the germline V gene are LGHDT and YNNKEL (reference sequence). CDR3 length: 15 residues.

At least ten counts were recorded for this clonotype. The CDR3 here is CASSFRWPGTSGSDTQYF. The CDR3 DNA is TGTGCCAGCAGTTTCCGGTGGCCCGGGACTAGCGGATCGGATACGCAGTATTTT. The rearrangement links TRBV12-3 or TRBV12-4 to TRBJ2-3; TRBD2 agrees at 11 bases. V shed 3 bases and J 6 bases; nucleotides not matched to a gene: 14. This CDR3 region has 18 residues.

This clonotype occurred many times. The chain has TRBV30 and TRBJ1-1; 9 positions agree with TRBD1. The CDR3 is 14 residues long. The junction had 6 bases not matched to a gene; V was cut back by 3 bases and J by 4 bases. Germline CDR1 and CDR2: GTSNPN and SVGIG (reference sequence). CDR3 in DNA: TGTGCCTGGAGACTTTACAGGGGGCCCACTGAAGCTTTCTTT. Protein sequence: CAWRLYRGPTEAFF.

This clonotype was found many times. This chain uses TRBV28 with TRBJ2-7; D is unresolved. Per the germline V gene, CDR1 is MDHEN and CDR2 is SYDVKM. Trimming cost V 5 bases and J 3 bases, with 14 bases left between them. The CDR3 length is 14 residues. The DNA for the CDR3 is TGTGCCAGCAGTCCCGACGGGCGAAGCTACGAGCAGTACTTC. It codes for CASSPDGRSYEQYF.

The chain joins TRBV4-1 to TRBJ2-4, with D maybe TRBD2 (5 bases). Looked up from germline, CDR1 is MGHRA and CDR2 is YSYEKL. V was cut by 1 base and J by 0 bases, with 10 bases left in between. This CDR3 is built from 16 residues. CDR3 protein: CASSQAGNLAKNIQYF. Here the CDR3 DNA reads TGCGCCAGCAGCCAAGCCGGGAATCTAGCCAAAAACATTCAGTACTTC.

This clonotype showed up many times. This chain joins TRBV28 and TRBJ2-7; D possibly corresponds to TRBD1 (6 bases). Germline CDR1 is MDHEN and CDR2 is SYDVKM. Trimming shortened V by 6 bases and J by 6 bases, and 12 bases separated the two germline ends. The CDR3 totals 12 residues. The CDR3 loop is CASSRTGTEQYF. For the CDR3, the DNA is TGTGCCAGCAGCCGAACAGGGACCGAGCAGTACTTC.

The sample holds many counts of this clonotype. The CDR3 loop reads CSVSLQLGSYNEQFF. The CDR3 nucleotides are TGCAGCGTGTCGTTGCAGCTGGGATCCTACAATGAGCAGTTCTTC. The V gene is TRBV29-1, the J gene TRBJ2-1; D remains ambiguous. The ends were cut back, 6 bases at V and 1 base at J, with 16 bases in the middle. The CDR3 runs 15 residues. Germline V gene sequence: CDR1 SQVTM, CDR2 ANQGSEA.

This clonotype was counted many times. This chain joins TRBV7-2 and TRBJ2-5; TRBD2 aligns across 9 bases. The CDR3 consists of 15 residues. Germline V gene data show CDR1 as SGHTA and CDR2 as FQGNSA. V gave up 0 bases and J gave up 5 bases; unmatched junction bases: 4. The CDR3: CASSLAAGGHETQYF. CDR3 sequence (DNA): TGTGCCAGCAGCTTAGCGGCGGGAGGGCACGAGACCCAGTACTTC.

This clonotype was recorded at least ten times. The chain carries TRBV5-1 and TRBJ2-3; a possible D gene is TRBD1 (5 bases). The CDR3 extends over 15 amino acids. Germline V lookup: CDR1 SGHRS, CDR2 YFSETQ. V was shortened by 0 bases and J by 5 bases, with 13 bases between the two germline ends. This CDR3 is CASSLGGSLGDTQYF. The CDR3 nucleotides are TGCGCCAGCAGCTTGGGGGGCAGCCTTGGAGATACGCAGTATTTT.

Many counts were recorded for this clonotype. Its ends do not fully match the called genes, so a read error is possible. The rearrangement uses TRBV7-7 and TRBJ2-7, with D unresolved. The germline gives CDR1 SSHAT, CDR2 FNYEAQ (reference sequence). CDR3 length: 13 amino acids. CDR3 protein: CASSSQGSYEQYF. The CDR3 nucleotides read TGTGCTAGCAGCTCACAAGGTTCCTACGAGCAGTACTTC.

This clonotype showed up many times. This rearrangement joins TRBV10-1 to TRBJ2-7, with TRBD2 matching 8 bases. Germline V CDR1 and CDR2: WNHNN, SYGVQD (reference sequence). The CDR3 spans 17 residues. The J segment lost 2 bases and the V segment lost 2 bases, leaving 11 bases of the junction unmatched. DNA for the CDR3: TGCGCCAGCAGTGAGATCCTCGGGCGGGGGGCCCCCTACGAGCAGTACTTC. Protein: CASSEILGRGAPYEQYF.